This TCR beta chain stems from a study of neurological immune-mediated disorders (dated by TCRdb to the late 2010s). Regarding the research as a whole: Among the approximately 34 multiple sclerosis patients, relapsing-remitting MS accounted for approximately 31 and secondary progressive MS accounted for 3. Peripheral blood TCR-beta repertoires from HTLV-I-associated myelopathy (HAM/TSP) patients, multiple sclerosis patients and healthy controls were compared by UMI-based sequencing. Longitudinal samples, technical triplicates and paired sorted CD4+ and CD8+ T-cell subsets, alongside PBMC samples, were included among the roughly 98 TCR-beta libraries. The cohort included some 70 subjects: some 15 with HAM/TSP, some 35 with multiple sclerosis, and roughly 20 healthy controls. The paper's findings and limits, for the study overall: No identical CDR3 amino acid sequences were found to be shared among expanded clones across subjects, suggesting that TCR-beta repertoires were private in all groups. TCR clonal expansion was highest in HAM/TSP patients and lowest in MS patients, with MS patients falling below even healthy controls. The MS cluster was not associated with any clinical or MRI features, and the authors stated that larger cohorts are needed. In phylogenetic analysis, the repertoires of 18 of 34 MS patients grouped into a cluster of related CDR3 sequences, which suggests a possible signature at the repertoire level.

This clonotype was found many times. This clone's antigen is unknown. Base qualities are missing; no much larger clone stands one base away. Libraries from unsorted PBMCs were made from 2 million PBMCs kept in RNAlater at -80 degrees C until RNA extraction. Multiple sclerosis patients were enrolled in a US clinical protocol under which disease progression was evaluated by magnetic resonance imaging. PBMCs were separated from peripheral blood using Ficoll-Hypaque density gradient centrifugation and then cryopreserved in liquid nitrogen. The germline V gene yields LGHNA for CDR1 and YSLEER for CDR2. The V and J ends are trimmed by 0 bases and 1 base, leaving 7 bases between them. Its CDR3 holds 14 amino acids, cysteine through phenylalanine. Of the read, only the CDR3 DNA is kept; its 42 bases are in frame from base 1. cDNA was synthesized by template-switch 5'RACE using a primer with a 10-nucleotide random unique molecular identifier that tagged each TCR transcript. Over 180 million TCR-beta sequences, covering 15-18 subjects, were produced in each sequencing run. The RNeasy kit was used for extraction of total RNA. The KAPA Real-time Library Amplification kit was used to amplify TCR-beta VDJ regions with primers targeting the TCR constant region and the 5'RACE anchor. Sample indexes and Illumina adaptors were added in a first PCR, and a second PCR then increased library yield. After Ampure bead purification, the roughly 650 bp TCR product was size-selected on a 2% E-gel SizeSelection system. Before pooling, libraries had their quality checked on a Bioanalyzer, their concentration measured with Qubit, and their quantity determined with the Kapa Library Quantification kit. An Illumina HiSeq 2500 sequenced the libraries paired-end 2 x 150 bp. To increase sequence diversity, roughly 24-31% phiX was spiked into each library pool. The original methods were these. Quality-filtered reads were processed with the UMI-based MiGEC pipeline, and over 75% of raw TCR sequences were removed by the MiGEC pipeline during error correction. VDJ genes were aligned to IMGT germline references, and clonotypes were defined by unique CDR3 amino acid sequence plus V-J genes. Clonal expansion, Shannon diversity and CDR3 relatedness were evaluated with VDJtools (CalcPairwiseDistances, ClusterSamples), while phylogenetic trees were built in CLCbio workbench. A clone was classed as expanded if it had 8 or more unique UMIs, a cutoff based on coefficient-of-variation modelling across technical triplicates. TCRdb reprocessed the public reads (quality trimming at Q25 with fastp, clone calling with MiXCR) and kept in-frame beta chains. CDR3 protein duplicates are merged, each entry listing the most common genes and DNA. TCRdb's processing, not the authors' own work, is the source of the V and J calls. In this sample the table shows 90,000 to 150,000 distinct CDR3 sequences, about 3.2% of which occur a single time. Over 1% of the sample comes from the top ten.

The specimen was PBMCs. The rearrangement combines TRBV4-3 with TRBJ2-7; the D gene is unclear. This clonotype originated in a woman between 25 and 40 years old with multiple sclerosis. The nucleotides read TGCGCCAGCAGCCAAGACTTAGAGTCCTACGAGCAGTACTTC. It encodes CASSQDLESYEQYF.